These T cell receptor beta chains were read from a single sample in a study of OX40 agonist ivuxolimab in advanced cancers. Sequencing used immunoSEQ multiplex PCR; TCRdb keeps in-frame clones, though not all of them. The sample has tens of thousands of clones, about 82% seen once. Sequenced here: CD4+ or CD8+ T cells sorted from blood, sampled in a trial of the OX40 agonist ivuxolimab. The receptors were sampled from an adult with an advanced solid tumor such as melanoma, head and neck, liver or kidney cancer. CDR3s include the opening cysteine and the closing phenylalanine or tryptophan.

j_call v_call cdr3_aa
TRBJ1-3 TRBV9 CASGRGIGNTIYF
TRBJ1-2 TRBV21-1 CASSSSAYGYTF
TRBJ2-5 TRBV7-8 CASSSTETQYF
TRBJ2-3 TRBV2 CASREDRENTQYF
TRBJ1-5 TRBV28 CASSRTGGLEPQHF
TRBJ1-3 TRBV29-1 CSVFDRASGNTIYF
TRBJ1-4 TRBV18 CASSPGQGQMEF
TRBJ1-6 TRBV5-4 CASSRDRDTSSPLHF
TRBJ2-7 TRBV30 CAWSRASGNYEQYF
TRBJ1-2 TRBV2 CASSPDVGYGYTF
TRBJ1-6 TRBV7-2 CASSPGQGYSPLHF
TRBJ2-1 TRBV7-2 CASSLDPLSYEQFF